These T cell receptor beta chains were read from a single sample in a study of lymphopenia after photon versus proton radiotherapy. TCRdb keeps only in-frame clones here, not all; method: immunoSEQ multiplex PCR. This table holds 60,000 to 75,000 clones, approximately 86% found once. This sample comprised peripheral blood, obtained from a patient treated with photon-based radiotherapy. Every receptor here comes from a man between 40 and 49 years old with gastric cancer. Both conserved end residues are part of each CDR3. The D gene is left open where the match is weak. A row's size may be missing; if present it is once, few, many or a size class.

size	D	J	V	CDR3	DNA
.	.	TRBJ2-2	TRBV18	CASSPRVKNTGELFF	TGTGCCAGCTCACCGCGCGTTAAGAACACCGGGGAGCTGTTTTTT
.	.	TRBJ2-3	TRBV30	CAWSTRQGDTQYF	TGTGCCTGGAGCACGAGGCAGGGGGATACGCAGTATTTT
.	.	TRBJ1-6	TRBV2	CASSGQGSLPLHF	TGTGCCAGCAGTGGGCAGGGGAGTTTACCCCTCCACTTT
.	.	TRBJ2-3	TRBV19	CASRTQGVSTDTQYF	TGTGCCAGTAGGACCCAGGGAGTCAGCACAGATACGCAGTATTTT
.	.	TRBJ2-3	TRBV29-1	CSVVQDRGPGTDTQYF	TGCAGCGTTGTACAAGATCGGGGACCGGGCACAGATACGCAGTATTTT
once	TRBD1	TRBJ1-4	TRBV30	CAWRRGTVRNEKLFF	TGTGCCTGGAGGCGGGGGACAGTGAGAAATGAAAAACTGTTTTTT
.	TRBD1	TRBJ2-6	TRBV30	CASWDSASGANVLTF	TGTGCCTCCTGGGACAGTGCCTCTGGGGCCAACGTCCTGACTTTC
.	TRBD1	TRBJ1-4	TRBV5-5	CASSRKQGGINEKLFF	TGTGCCAGCAGCCGAAAACAGGGGGGGATTAATGAAAAACTGTTTTTT
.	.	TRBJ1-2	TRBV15	CATSRDQGSYTF	TGTGCCACCAGCAGAGATCAGGGTAGCTACACCTTC
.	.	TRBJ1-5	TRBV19	CASSISGPANQPQHF	TGTGCCAGTAGTATCTCTGGACCTGCCAATCAGCCCCAGCATTTT
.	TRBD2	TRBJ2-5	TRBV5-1	CASSRTSGVQETQYF	TGCGCCAGCAGCCGGACTAGCGGGGTTCAAGAGACCCAGTACTTC
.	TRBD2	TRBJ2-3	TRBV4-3	CASSQELTSADTQYF	TGCGCCAGCAGCCAAGAGCTAACTAGCGCAGATACGCAGTATTTT
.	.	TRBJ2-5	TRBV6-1	CASTAPGVETQYF	TGTGCCAGCACCGCCCCGGGGGTAGAGACCCAGTACTTC
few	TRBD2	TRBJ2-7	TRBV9	CASSAVATSGQYF	TGTGCCAGCAGCGCCGTCGCTACTAGCGGGCAGTACTTC
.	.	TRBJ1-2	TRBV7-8	CASIQAGKLYGYTF	TGTGCCAGCATCCAGGCGGGAAAGCTGTATGGCTACACCTTC